The 18 T cell receptor beta chains presented below share a single source sample, sequenced in a study of blood T cell repertoires in COVID-19. Only in-frame clones appear in the TCRdb table, and some are missing; sequencing was by immunoSEQ multiplex PCR. Here the sample spans about 180,000 clones, about 81% being singletons. The sample consisted of peripheral blood. Receptor source: a woman older than 75 with COVID-19, enrolled during active disease.

This chain links TRBV25-1 with TRBJ2-7; D perhaps matches TRBD2 (6 bases). The V end was cut by 8 bases, the J end by 0 bases, with 14 bases between. Germline V gene sequence: CDR1 MGHDK, CDR2 SYGVNS. This CDR3 comprises 14 residues. DNA for the CDR3: TGTGCCAGCTCGGGACTCCTGAGCTCCTACGAGCAGTACTTC. Translated: CASSGLLSSYEQYF.

V is TRBV28 and J is TRBJ2-7; 7 bases are a match to TRBD1. J gave up 0 bases and V 5 bases, and 7 bases lay outside the gene matches. CDR1 MDHEN and CDR2 SYDVKM come from the germline V gene. The CDR3 contains 15 residues. Here the CDR3 DNA reads TGTGCCAGCAGTAAAAAACAGGGGTCCTCCTACGAGCAGTACTTC. Translating it yields CASSKKQGSSYEQYF.

J is TRBJ2-7 and V is TRBV6-5; possible D gene TRBD2, 6 bases. V lost 6 bases and J lost 5, with 11 bases in between. The CDR3 extends over 12 amino acids. Germline V gene sequence: CDR1 MNHEY, CDR2 SVGAGI. Written as DNA, the CDR3 is TGTGCCAGCAGCCTGGCGGGGAACGAGCAGTACTTC. It translates to CASSLAGNEQYF.

V and J are TRBV4-2 and TRBJ1-4; no firm D call. Trimming cost V 0 bases and J 7 bases, with 15 bases left between them. CDR3 length: 16 residues. Germline-derived CDR1 and CDR2 are LGHNA and YNFKEQ. Here the CDR3 reads CASSQEGQRLPEKLFF. DNA of the CDR3: TGTGCCAGCAGCCAAGAGGGTCAGAGACTTCCTGAAAAACTGTTTTTT.

The V gene is TRBV6-6, the J gene TRBJ2-5; TRBD2 agrees at 8 bases. V lost 6 bases and J lost 3; bases outside the gene matches: 3. This CDR3 is 13 amino acids long. Germline V CDR1 and CDR2: MNHNY, SVGAGI (reference sequence). CDR3 nucleotide sequence: TGTGCCAGCAGGACTAGCGCCAAAGAGACCCAGTACTTC. It is translated as CASRTSAKETQYF.

The V and J genes are TRBV18 and TRBJ2-1, with 8 bases that match TRBD1. This CDR3 is 15 amino acids long. The germline V gene has CDR1 KGHSH and CDR2 LQKENI. With V trimmed by 3 bases and J by 5 bases, 6 bases remained unmatched. Here the CDR3 DNA reads TGTGCCAGCTCACCGATCGGACAGGGAAACAATGAGCAGTTCTTC. Translating gives CASSPIGQGNNEQFF.

The chain combines TRBV29-1 with TRBJ1-4, with a weak D call TRBD1 (5 bases). Trimming took 3 bases from V and 5 from J, leaving 16 bases between them. Germline V CDR1 and CDR2: SQVTM, ANQGSEA. The CDR3 loop spans 15 amino acids. As DNA, the CDR3 is TGCAGCGTTGATGGAGGGGAGGGGTTGAATGAAAAACTGTTTTTT. Protein product: CSVDGGEGLNEKLFF.

This clone was observed once. The gene calls are TRBV6-5 and TRBJ1-1; 7 positions agree with TRBD1. The CDR3 has 14 residues. Per germline, CDR1 MNHEY and CDR2 SVGAGI. J was trimmed by 1 base and V by 4 bases; bases with no gene match: 3. DNA of the CDR3: TGTGCCAGCAGTTCTAGGACAGGGAACACTGAAGCTTTCTTT. Translation: CASSSRTGNTEAFF.

This chain connects TRBV13 to TRBJ2-1; no definite D call. The CDR3 is 13 amino acids. V was shortened by 5 bases and J by 6 bases, with 11 bases between the two germline ends. Germline V gene data show CDR1 as PRHDT and CDR2 as FYEKMQ (reference sequence). As DNA, the CDR3 is TGTGCCAGCAGCCTCCTCGTGAGCAATGAGCAGTTCTTC. It translates to CASSLLVSNEQFF.

The rearrangement uses TRBV4-2 and TRBJ2-3, with a weak D call TRBD2 (7 bases). The CDR3 extends over 17 amino acids. Germline CDR1 LGHNA, CDR2 YNFKEQ. The V and J ends lost 1 base and 4 bases respectively, with 18 bases between them. The chain's CDR3 is CASSQVGGTPGADTQYF. The CDR3 DNA reads as TGTGCCAGCAGCCAAGTCGGGGGGACACCGGGGGCAGATACGCAGTATTTT.

This clone showed up just once. The chain combines TRBV12-3 or TRBV12-4 with TRBJ2-7; 7 bases map to TRBD2. The CDR3 covers 12 residues. V trimming: 6 bases; J trimming: 5 bases; junction bases outside the gene matches: 4. The CDR3 protein is CASSGLVDEQYF. DNA for the CDR3: TGTGCCAGCAGCGGACTAGTTGACGAGCAGTACTTC.

This chain links TRBV29-1 with TRBJ2-5, with 8 bases aligning to TRBD2. Germline V CDR1 and CDR2: SQVTM, ANQGSEA. This CDR3 comprises 12 residues. Trimming took 7 bases from V and 5 from J; bases not matched to a gene: 6. The CDR3 DNA follows: TGCAGCGGAACAGCGGGAGCGGAGACCCAGTACTTC. This codes for CSGTAGAETQYF.

The chain uses TRBV5-4 and TRBJ2-7; 7 nucleotides match TRBD1. CDR3 size: 16 residues. V dropped 3 bases and J dropped 2; count of bases not matched to a gene: 11. From germline, CDR1 is SGHNT and CDR2 YYREEE (reference sequence). In DNA form, the CDR3 reads TGTGCCAGCAGCTGGGGGACAGAAAAGTCCGCCTACGAGCAGTACTTC. This codes for CASSWGTEKSAYEQYF.

Turning to this clone: A much larger clone sits a single nucleotide away, making a read error possible. The J gene is TRBJ2-7, the V gene TRBV6-5, with 11 positions matching TRBD1. In germline, CDR1 is MNHEY, CDR2 SVGAGI. CDR3 length: 14 amino acids. V dropped 6 bases and J dropped 2; count of bases not matched to a gene: 3. The CDR3 coding sequence is TGTGCCAGCAGGCCGGGACAGGGGGCCTACGAGCAGTACTTC. Its protein product is CASRPGQGAYEQYF.

The gene calls are TRBV6-6 and TRBJ2-1; TRBD1 might be the D (6 bases). This CDR3 is 12 amino acids long. Germline CDR1 MNHNY, CDR2 SVGAGI (reference sequence). V gave up 6 bases and J gave up 9 bases, with 12 bases separating them. CDR3 sequence (DNA): TGTGCCAGCAGCCTACAGGGTTCTGAGCAGTTCTTC. It yields the protein CASSLQGSEQFF.

There are a few counts of this clone. The rearrangement uses TRBV5-1 and TRBJ1-2; 7 bases fit TRBD1. The CDR3 spans 13 residues. CDR1 and CDR2 (germline): SGHRS, YFSETQ. V was clipped by 3 bases and J by 7 bases; unmatched bases: 6. CDR3 residues: CASSYEQGTGYTF. The CDR3 nucleotides are TGCGCCAGCAGCTACGAACAGGGGACTGGCTACACCTTC. The full variable domain, rest sourced from reference TRBV5-1 and TRBJ1-2, is KAGVTQTPRYLIKTRGQQVTLSCSPISGHRSVSWYQQTPGQGLQFLFEYFSETQRNKGNFPGRFSGRQFSNSRSEMNVSTLELGDSALYLCASSYEQGTGYTFGSGTRLTVV.

The chain carries TRBV4-3 and TRBJ2-3, with 8 bases aligning to TRBD2. The CDR3 spans 16 residues. Trimming removed 0 bases from V and 2 bases from J; junction bases left unmatched: 4. Looked up from germline, CDR1 is LGHNA and CDR2 is YSLEER. The CDR3 DNA follows: TGCGCCAGCAGCCAAGATTTACTAGCGGCCACAGATACGCAGTATTTT. This gives the protein CASSQDLLAATDTQYF.

The chain combines TRBV7-8 with TRBJ2-2; 8 nucleotides line up with TRBD1. The CDR3 totals 15 residues. The germline CDR1 and CDR2 sequences are SGHVS and FQNEAQ. V dropped 2 bases and J dropped 9; count of bases not matched to a gene: 8. The CDR3 loop is CASSLSQGAFRELFF. CDR3 bases: TGTGCCAGCAGCTTATCGCAGGGGGCGTTTCGGGAGCTGTTTTTT. The full variable domain, with the rest looked up from reference TRBV7-8 and TRBJ2-2, is GAGVSQSPRYKVAKRGQDVALRCDPISGHVSLFWYQQALGQGPEFLTYFQNEAQLDKSGLPSDRFFAERPEGSVSTLKIQRTQQEDSAVYLCASSLSQGAFRELFFGEGSRLTVL.